A single sample is the source of the 28 T cell receptor beta chains below, sequenced in a study of shared clonotypes between healthy human individuals. Assay: immunoSEQ multiplex PCR; the TCRdb copy retains only in-frame clones and omits some. The sample has over 95,000 clones, 40% to 55% seen once. Sequencing was done on a sample of PBMCs. These receptors came from a woman aged 40 to 50 in good health. Some clones in this sample may be carry-over from other donors' samples.

This clone was detected only a few times. The genes are TRBV29-1 and TRBJ1-1; no clear D. V dropped 4 bases and J dropped 5 bases, with 14 bases sitting between them. The CDR3 extends over 13 amino acids. CDR1 is SQVTM, CDR2 ANQGSEA, per germline. The DNA for the CDR3 is TGCAGCGTTGTAAGAGCTGGGCGGACTGAAGCTTTCTTT. Its translation: CSVVRAGRTEAFF.

The V gene is TRBV9, the J gene TRBJ1-1; weak D call: TRBD1 (5 bases). Germline V gene data show CDR1 as SGDLS and CDR2 as YYNGEE. The ends were cut back, 7 bases at V and 1 base at J, with 17 bases in the middle. This CDR3 contains 15 residues. The CDR3 sequence: CASRGIGQENTEAFF. The CDR3 nucleotides read TGTGCCAGCCGGGGGATCGGGCAGGAGAACACTGAAGCTTTCTTT.

The chain couples TRBV9 to TRBJ2-7; D is unclear. The CDR3 is 15 residues long. CDR1 SGDLS and CDR2 YYNGEE come from the germline V gene. V gave up 2 bases and J gave up 2 bases, with 14 bases separating them. The CDR3 region has the DNA TGTGCCAGCAGCGTCCCGGAAATTGGCACCTACGAGCAGTACTTC. Translation: CASSVPEIGTYEQYF.

This clone has just one count. J is TRBJ2-5 and V is TRBV29-1; no reliable D call. Trimming shortened V by 2 bases and J by 2 bases, and 6 bases separated the two germline ends. The CDR3 runs to 12 residues. The germline gives CDR1 SQVTM, CDR2 ANQGSEA. This CDR3 reads CSVEYRQETQYF. The CDR3 coding sequence is TGCAGCGTTGAATACAGACAAGAGACCCAGTACTTC.

The chain uses TRBV5-4 and TRBJ2-1, with TRBD1 matching 9 bases. Germline loops: CDR1 SGHNT, CDR2 YYREEE (reference sequence). The CDR3 totals 14 residues. The ends lost 0 bases at V and 5 bases at J; junction bases unmatched: 0. The CDR3 sequence is CASSLGDRDNEQFF. The DNA of the CDR3 is TGTGCCAGCAGCTTGGGGGACAGGGACAATGAGCAGTTCTTC.

Ten or more counts support this clone. The V call is TRBV10-2, the J call TRBJ2-7, with D possibly TRBD1 on 7 matching bases. Germline V gene data show CDR1 as WSHSY and CDR2 as SAAADI. The V end was cut by 8 bases, the J end by 4 bases, with 15 bases between. This CDR3 is built from 13 residues. CDR3 in DNA: TGCGCCAGCCAGGCAGGGGGGATGTACGAGCAGTACTTC. This translates into CASQAGGMYEQYF.

This clone showed up many times. Distinct nucleotide sequences in the sample also encode this CDR3. The chain uses TRBV7-9 and TRBJ2-2; weak D call: TRBD1 (5 bases). From germline, CDR1 is SEHNR and CDR2 FQNEAQ (reference sequence). V was cut by 2 bases and J by 3 bases, with 19 bases left in between. The CDR3 has 18 amino acids. The CDR3 DNA follows: TGTGCCAGCAGCTTATTACGTTCTCGGCAGGGTTACACCGGGGAGCTGTTTTTT. Its protein product is CASSLLRSRQGYTGELFF.

As to this clone: Just one base apart from a much larger clone, this may be a read error. The identical CDR3 is also encoded by other nucleotide sequences in the sample. The chain is built from TRBV7-6 and TRBJ2-5, with D possibly being TRBD2 (5 bases). Germline CDR1 is SGHVS and CDR2 is FNYEAQ. The CDR3 contains 15 residues. CDR3 sequence reads: CASSLARIPEGTQYF. The CDR3 DNA reads as TGCGCCAGCAGCTTAGCAAGGATACCCGAGGGGACCCAGTACTTC.

The gene calls are TRBV28 and TRBJ2-7, with D possibly TRBD2 on 5 matching bases. V was cut by 3 bases and J by 5 bases, with 11 bases left in between. This CDR3 is 13 amino acids long. CDR1 MDHEN and CDR2 SYDVKM come from the germline V gene. The DNA for the CDR3 is TGTGCCAGCAGTTTGCGGGTCCGGGACGAGCAGTACTTC. Translation: CASSLRVRDEQYF.

The J gene is TRBJ2-7, the V gene TRBV15; unclear D gene. V lost 1 base, J lost 2 bases, and 9 bases lay in between. The CDR3 runs to 14 residues. Per germline, CDR1 LNHNV and CDR2 YYDKDF (reference sequence). The CDR3 is CATSRGSLPYEQYF. The CDR3 DNA is TGTGCCACCAGCAGAGGGAGTTTACCCTACGAGCAGTACTTC.

This clone was seen just once. The CDR3 does not end in the conserved phenylalanine or tryptophan, so this is likely a read error. The chain links TRBV19 to TRBJ1-5; D is uncertain. In germline, CDR1 is LNHDA, CDR2 SQIVND (reference sequence). There are 14 residues in the CDR3. With 3 bases removed from V and 7 bases from J, the gap between germline ends came to 13 bases. The CDR3 here is CASSIPARGQPQHS. The CDR3 DNA follows: TGTGCCAGTAGTATCCCCGCCAGAGGCCAGCCCCAGCATTCT.

V usage is TRBV30 and J usage is TRBJ1-6, with D uncertain. The V gene's germline CDR1 is GTSNPN and CDR2 SVGIG (reference sequence). V lost 3 bases and J lost 3, with 12 bases in between. The CDR3 is 15 amino acids. The CDR3 DNA is TGTGCCTGGAGCGCCTTGGAGGGCTATAATTCACCCCTCCACTTT. Protein: CAWSALEGYNSPLHF.

The chain employs TRBV6-5 and TRBJ2-5, with D maybe TRBD1 (6 bases). The CDR3 sequence is 14 residues long. V lost 6 bases and J 3 bases, leaving 14 bases between the germline ends. Germline V gives CDR1 MNHEY, CDR2 SVGAGI. The CDR3 sequence is CASSSQGRKETQYF. The CDR3 DNA reads TGTGCCAGCAGCTCACAGGGACGGAAAGAGACCCAGTACTTC.

This clone was seen a handful of times. The DNA of the CDR3 is TGTGCCTGGCAGGGGGCTAGCAATCAGCCCCAGCATTTT. Its protein is CAWQGASNQPQHF. The genes are TRBV30 and TRBJ1-5; 8 bases match TRBD1. Per germline, CDR1 GTSNPN and CDR2 SVGIG (reference sequence). Trimming removed 5 bases from V and 0 bases from J; junction bases left unmatched: 0. The CDR3 loop spans 13 amino acids.

The chain is built from TRBV30 and TRBJ2-7; D may be TRBD2 (6 bases). Germline CDR1 GTSNPN, CDR2 SVGIG (reference sequence). The germline V and J ends were trimmed by 2 bases and 3 bases, with 17 bases remaining between them. The CDR3 has 15 amino acids. The CDR3 nucleotides are TGTGCCTGGAGTTATGGTAGCGGAGACTACTACGAGCAGTACTTC. Its translation is CAWSYGSGDYYEQYF.

The rearrangement links TRBV6-1 to TRBJ2-7; no clear D gene. From germline, CDR1 is MNHNS and CDR2 SASEGT. The V end was cut by 6 bases, the J end by 0 bases, with 6 bases between. The CDR3 is made up of 12 amino acids. CDR3 DNA: TGTGCCAGCAGCGAGTTCTCCTACGAGCAGTACTTC. Translation gives CASSEFSYEQYF.

This clone was seen just once. A read error is likely here: a far larger clone is one base away. The CDR3 region has the DNA TGCAGCGTTGAAGCGGTGGGGGGCGTTGAAGAACTGTTTTTT. It is translated as CSVEAVGGVEELFF. The chain employs TRBV29-1 and TRBJ1-4; TRBD1 is a possible D gene (6 bases). CDR3 length: 14 amino acids. The germline V gene encodes CDR1 SQVTM and CDR2 ANQGSEA.

This clone was detected only a few times. The chain combines TRBV28 with TRBJ2-7, with 9 bases lining up with TRBD1. The CDR3 loop spans 15 amino acids. From germline, CDR1 is MDHEN and CDR2 SYDVKM. V was pared by 1 base and J by 3 bases, with 4 bases of the junction left unmatched. The CDR3 DNA is TGTGCCAGCAGTTTATCCGACAGGGGGGGCTACGAGCAGTACTTC. It specifies CASSLSDRGGYEQYF.

In its sample, this clone was seen many times. The chain recombines TRBV28 with TRBJ2-4; 10 bases are shared with TRBD1. V lost 4 bases to trimming and J lost 3 bases; unmatched junction nucleotides: 0. The CDR3 totals 14 residues. Germline V lookup: CDR1 MDHEN, CDR2 SYDVKM. CDR3 region: CASSWDRGKNIQYF. In nucleotides, the CDR3 is TGTGCCAGCAGTTGGGACAGGGGCAAAAACATTCAGTACTTC.

This clone was seen at least ten times. The chain carries TRBV5-5 and TRBJ2-7; unclear D gene. The CDR3 is 13 residues long. The germline CDR1 and CDR2 sequences are SGHKS and YYEKEE (reference sequence). Deletions cut 4 bases from V and 5 bases from J, with 13 bases between. CDR3 nucleotide sequence: TGTGCCAGCAGCGCTGGACGGTCCGACGAGCAGTACTTC. It is translated as CASSAGRSDEQYF. Complete variable domain (other parts from reference TRBV5-5 and TRBJ2-7): DAGVTQSPTHLIKTRGQQVTLRCSPISGHKSVSWYQQVLGQGPQFIFQYYEKEERGRGNFPDRFSARQFPNYSSELNVNALLLGDSALYLCASSAGRSDEQYFGPGTRLTVT.

The chain combines TRBV19 with TRBJ2-1, with TRBD1 as a possible D gene (6 bases). CDR1 and CDR2 from the germline V gene are LNHDA and SQIVND (reference sequence). This CDR3 region has 14 residues. Trimming removed 3 bases at V and 1 base at J, with 7 bases between. The CDR3 loop reads CASSIRGSYNEQFF. CDR3 nucleotides: TGTGCCAGTAGTATTAGGGGGTCCTACAATGAGCAGTTCTTC.

This clone is medium-sized. The sample holds other DNA sequences that translate to the same CDR3. The CDR3 sequence is CASSQRVGGKTDTQYF. As DNA, the CDR3 is TGCGCCAGCAGCCAACGCGTGGGAGGGAAGACAGATACGCAGTATTTT. The V and J genes are TRBV4-1 and TRBJ2-3; the match to TRBD2 covers 7 bases. This CDR3 has 16 amino acids. Trimming at V came to 2 bases and at J to 3 bases, leaving 8 bases not matched to a gene. CDR1 MGHRA and CDR2 YSYEKL come from the germline V gene.

This sequence joins TRBV29-1 and TRBJ2-3; 7 positions agree with TRBD1. Germline V gene data show CDR1 as SQVTM and CDR2 as ANQGSEA. V shed 7 bases, J shed 3 bases, and the junction held 13 bases outside the gene matches. This CDR3 has 15 amino acids. The CDR3 bases are TGCAGCGCCACGGACAGGAAGGGTAAGACAGATACGCAGTATTTT. Amino acids: CSATDRKGKTDTQYF.

The rearrangement links TRBV18 to TRBJ2-5; the D gene is possibly TRBD1 (5 bases). The J call may be mistaken, given a closer DNA end match to TRBJ2-7. This CDR3 is built from 13 residues. Per germline, CDR1 KGHSH and CDR2 LQKENI. The CDR3 loop is CASSTADTYEQYF. CDR3 nucleotide sequence: TGTGCCAGCTCAACGGCGGACACCTACGAGCAGTACTTC.

The gene calls are TRBV5-6 and TRBJ1-2, with unresolved D. Trimming removed 0 bases from V and 3 bases from J, with 9 bases in between. This CDR3 is 14 amino acids long. Germline CDR1 and CDR2: SGHDT and YYEEEE. CDR3 coding DNA: TGTGCCAGCAGCTTGGCGAGACGTTACTATGGCTACACCTTC. Translated: CASSLARRYYGYTF.

V gene TRBV7-2 combines with J gene TRBJ1-1, with D tentatively TRBD1 (5 bases). V was cut by 3 bases and J by 5 bases, with 25 bases left in between. This CDR3 contains 18 residues. The germline V gene has CDR1 SGHTA and CDR2 FQGNSA. Here the CDR3 reads CASSFVSSRRGGFTEAFF. The CDR3 nucleotides are TGTGCCAGCAGCTTTGTTTCGTCCCGGCGGGGGGGTTTTACTGAAGCTTTCTTT.

The rearrangement uses TRBV2 and TRBJ1-1; TRBD1 might be the D (6 bases). Between the trimmed V and J ends, which lost 8 bases and 1 base, there was a span of 17 bases. Germline loops: CDR1 SNHLY, CDR2 FYNNEI. The CDR3 consists of 15 residues. CDR3 loop: CASDGPGAANTEAFF. Written as DNA, the CDR3 is TGTGCCAGCGATGGGCCAGGGGCGGCGAACACTGAAGCTTTCTTT.

This chain links TRBV5-1 with TRBJ2-3, with TRBD1 matching 9 bases. V was pared by 3 bases and J by 4 bases, with 9 bases of the junction left unmatched. This CDR3 has 16 amino acids. CDR1 is SGHRS and CDR2 is YFSETQ in the germline V gene. The CDR3 region has the DNA TGCGCCAGCAGCTCACGACGGGACAGGGCTCCAGATACGCAGTATTTT. It is translated as CASSSRRDRAPDTQYF.